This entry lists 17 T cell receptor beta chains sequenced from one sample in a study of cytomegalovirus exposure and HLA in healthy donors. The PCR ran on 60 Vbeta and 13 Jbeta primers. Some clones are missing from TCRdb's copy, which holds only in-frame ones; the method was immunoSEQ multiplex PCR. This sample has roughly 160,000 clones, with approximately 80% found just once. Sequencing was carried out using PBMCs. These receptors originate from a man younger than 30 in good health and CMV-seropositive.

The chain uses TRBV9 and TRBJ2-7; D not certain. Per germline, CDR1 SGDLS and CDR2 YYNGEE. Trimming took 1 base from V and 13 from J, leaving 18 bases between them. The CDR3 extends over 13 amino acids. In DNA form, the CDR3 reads TGTGCCAGCAGCGTAACTTGGGCAGGTCCTGCCTACTTC. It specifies CASSVTWAGPAYF.

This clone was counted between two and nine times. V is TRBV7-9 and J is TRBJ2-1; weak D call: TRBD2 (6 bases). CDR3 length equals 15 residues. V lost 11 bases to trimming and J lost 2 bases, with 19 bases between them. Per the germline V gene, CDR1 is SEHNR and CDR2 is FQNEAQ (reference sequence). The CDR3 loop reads CALNSWEAPYNEQFF. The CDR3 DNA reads TGTGCCCTCAATTCGTGGGAGGCCCCCTACAATGAGCAGTTCTTC.

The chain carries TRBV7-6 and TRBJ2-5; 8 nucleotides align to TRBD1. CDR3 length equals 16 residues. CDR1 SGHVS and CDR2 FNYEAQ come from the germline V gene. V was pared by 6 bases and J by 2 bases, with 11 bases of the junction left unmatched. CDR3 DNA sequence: TGTGCCAGCAGTACCCCGCAGGGGGCAGGTCAAGAGACCCAGTACTTC. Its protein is CASSTPQGAGQETQYF. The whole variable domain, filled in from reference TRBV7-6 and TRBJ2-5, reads GAGVSQSPRYKVTKRGQDVALRCDPISGHVSLYWYRQALGQGPEFLTYFNYEAQQDKSGLPNDRFSAERPEGSISTLTIQRTEQRDSAMYRCASSTPQGAGQETQYFGPGTRLLVL.

DNA for the CDR3: TGCGCCAGCAGCTTGGGAGGCAGTCAAGAGACCCAGTACTTC. Protein product: CASSLGGSQETQYF. The chain recombines TRBV5-1 with TRBJ2-5; D is uncertain. Per the germline V gene, CDR1 is SGHRS and CDR2 is YFSETQ. Trimming shortened V by 0 bases and J by 2 bases, and 8 bases separated the two germline ends. CDR3 length equals 14 residues.

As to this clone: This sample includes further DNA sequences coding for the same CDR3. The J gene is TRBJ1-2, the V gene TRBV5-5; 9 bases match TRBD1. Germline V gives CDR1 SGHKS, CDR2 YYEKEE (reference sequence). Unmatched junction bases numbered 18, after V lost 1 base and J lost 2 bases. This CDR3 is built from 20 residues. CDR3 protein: CASSLKFGRDRESTNYGYTF. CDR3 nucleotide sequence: TGTGCCAGCAGCTTGAAGTTTGGGCGGGACAGGGAATCGACCAACTATGGCTACACCTTC.

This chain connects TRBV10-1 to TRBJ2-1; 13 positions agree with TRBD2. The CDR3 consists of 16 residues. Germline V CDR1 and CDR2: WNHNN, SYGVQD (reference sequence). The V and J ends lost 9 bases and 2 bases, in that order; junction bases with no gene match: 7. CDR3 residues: CARGLAGVAPYNEQFF. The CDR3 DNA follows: TGCGCCAGAGGACTAGCGGGAGTAGCTCCCTACAATGAGCAGTTCTTC.

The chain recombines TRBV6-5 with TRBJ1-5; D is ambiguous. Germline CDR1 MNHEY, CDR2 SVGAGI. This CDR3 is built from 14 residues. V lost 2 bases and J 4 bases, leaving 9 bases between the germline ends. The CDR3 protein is CASSYQQNNQPQHF. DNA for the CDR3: TGTGCCAGCAGTTACCAACAGAATAATCAGCCCCAGCATTTT.

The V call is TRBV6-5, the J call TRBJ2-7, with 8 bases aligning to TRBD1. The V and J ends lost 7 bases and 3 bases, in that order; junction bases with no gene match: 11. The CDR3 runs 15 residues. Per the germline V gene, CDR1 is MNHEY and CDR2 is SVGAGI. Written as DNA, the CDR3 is TGTGCCAGCACCACACGGGCCAGGGGGCACTACGAGCAGTACTTC. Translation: CASTTRARGHYEQYF.

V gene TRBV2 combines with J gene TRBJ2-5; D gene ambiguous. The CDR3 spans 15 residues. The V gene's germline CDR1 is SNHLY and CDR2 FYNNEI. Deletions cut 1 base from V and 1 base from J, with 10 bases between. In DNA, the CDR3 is TGTGCCAGCAGTGAAGTTCGCAGGTCCCAAGAGACCCAGTACTTC. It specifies CASSEVRRSQETQYF.

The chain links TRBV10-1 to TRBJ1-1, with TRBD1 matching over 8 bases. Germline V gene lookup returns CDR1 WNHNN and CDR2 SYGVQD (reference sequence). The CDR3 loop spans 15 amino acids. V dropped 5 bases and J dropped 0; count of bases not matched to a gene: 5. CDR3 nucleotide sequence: TGCGCCAGCAGTTGGGGGACAGGCCTGAACACTGAAGCTTTCTTT. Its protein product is CASSWGTGLNTEAFF.

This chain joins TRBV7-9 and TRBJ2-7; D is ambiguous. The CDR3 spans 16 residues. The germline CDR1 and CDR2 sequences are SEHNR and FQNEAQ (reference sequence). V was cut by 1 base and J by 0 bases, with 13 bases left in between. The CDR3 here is CASSLVGSANSYEQYF. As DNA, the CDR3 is TGTGCCAGCAGCTTAGTCGGCAGCGCAAACTCCTACGAGCAGTACTTC.

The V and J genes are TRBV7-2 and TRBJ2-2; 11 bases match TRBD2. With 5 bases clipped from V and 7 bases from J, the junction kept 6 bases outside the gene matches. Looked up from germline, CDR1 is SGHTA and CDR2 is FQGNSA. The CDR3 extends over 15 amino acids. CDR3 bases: TGTGCCAGCAGCCCCCTAGCGGGAGGCTTCGGGGAGCTGTTTTTT. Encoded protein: CASSPLAGGFGELFF.

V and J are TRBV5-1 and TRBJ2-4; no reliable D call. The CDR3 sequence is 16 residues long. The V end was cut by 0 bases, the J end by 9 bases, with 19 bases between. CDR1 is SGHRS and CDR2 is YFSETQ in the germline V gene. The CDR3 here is CASSLGFASQASIQYF. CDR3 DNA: TGCGCCAGCAGCTTGGGGTTCGCAAGTCAAGCGTCCATTCAGTACTTC.

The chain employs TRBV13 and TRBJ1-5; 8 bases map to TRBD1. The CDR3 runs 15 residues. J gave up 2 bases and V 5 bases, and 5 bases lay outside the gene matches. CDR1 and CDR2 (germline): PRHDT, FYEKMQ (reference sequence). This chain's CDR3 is CASSLGTGGNQPQHF. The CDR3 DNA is TGTGCCAGCAGCCTTGGGACAGGCGGCAATCAGCCCCAGCATTTT.

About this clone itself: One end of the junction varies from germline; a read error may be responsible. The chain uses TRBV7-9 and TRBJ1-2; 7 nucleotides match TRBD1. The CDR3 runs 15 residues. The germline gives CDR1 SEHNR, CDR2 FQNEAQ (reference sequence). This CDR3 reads CSSSLGGLQNYGYTF. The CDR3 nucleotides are TGTTCCAGCAGCTTAGGGGGCCTTCAAAACTATGGCTACACCTTC.

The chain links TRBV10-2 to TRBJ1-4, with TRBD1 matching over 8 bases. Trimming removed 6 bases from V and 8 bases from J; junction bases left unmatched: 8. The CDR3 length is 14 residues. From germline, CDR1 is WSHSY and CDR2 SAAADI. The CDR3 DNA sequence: TGCGCCAGCAGAATGAGGACAGGGACGGAAAAACTGTTTTTT. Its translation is CASRMRTGTEKLFF.

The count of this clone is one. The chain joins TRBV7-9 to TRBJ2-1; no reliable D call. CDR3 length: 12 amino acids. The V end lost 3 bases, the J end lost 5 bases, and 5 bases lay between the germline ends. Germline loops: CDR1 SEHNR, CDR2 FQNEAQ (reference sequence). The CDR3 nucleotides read TGTGCCAGCAGCTTCGGTAACAATGAGCAGTTCTTC. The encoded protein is CASSFGNNEQFF.